The clone carrying this T cell receptor beta chain was seen many times. The antigen is unknown. The sample originates from a study of identical twins. The CDR3 extends over 13 amino acids. Trimming took 5 bases from V and 12 from J; bases not matched to a gene: 9. Germline assignment: CDR1 SEHNR and CDR2 FQNEAQ (reference sequence). Study-level results: While abundant cord blood beta clonotypes carried fewer insertions, memory repertoires showed no such pattern.

TCRdb passed the 5' RACE reads through MiXCR, listing each CDR3 protein once. The sample yields hundreds of thousands of distinct CDR3 sequences, less than 8% seen once. This same sample was also part of a study on yellow fever vaccine responses in identical twins. That source reports: Each twin's T cell response to the vaccine was reported to look partly convergent and partly personalized.

The TCR was taken from a woman younger than 30 in good health. The genes are TRBV7-9 and TRBJ2-1; TRBD1 matches at 8 bases. What was sequenced was memory (CD45RO+) T cells sorted from blood. CDR3 residues: CASSADRAVGQFF. In DNA, the CDR3 is TGTGCCAGCAGCGCGGACAGGGCAGTGGGGCAGTTCTTC.